The clone carrying this TCR beta chain came up a few times. The antigen remains undetermined. V lost 7 bases and J 8 bases, leaving 15 bases between the germline ends. The CDR3 consists of 14 residues. Germline loops: CDR1 MNHNS, CDR2 SASEGT. RNA transcripts yielded amplified TCR beta CDR3 regions. In the first-round RT-PCR of the TCR CDR3, the HTBI primer set was used. MiXCR, applied by TCRdb to the multiplex PCR reads, yields one record per CDR3 protein. In the table there are about 300,000 distinct CDR3 sequences, around 15% of which are singletons. Stable Graves' hyperthyroidism meant no ophthalmopathy progression within 18 months. The data were taken from a study of T cells in Graves' hyperthyroidism and ophthalmopathy. Study-wide results and caveats: Ophthalmopathy and stable hyperthyroidism were separated by a 13 V-J model.

Sample: blood. The chain employs TRBV6-1 and TRBJ1-6; a possible D gene is TRBD1 (5 bases). This TCR was recovered from a woman aged 40 to 50 with Graves' hyperthyroidism. CDR3 amino acids: CASKGRGIHSPLHF. The CDR3 DNA reads as TGTGCCAGCAAGGGGCGCGGTATACATTCACCCCTCCACTTT.